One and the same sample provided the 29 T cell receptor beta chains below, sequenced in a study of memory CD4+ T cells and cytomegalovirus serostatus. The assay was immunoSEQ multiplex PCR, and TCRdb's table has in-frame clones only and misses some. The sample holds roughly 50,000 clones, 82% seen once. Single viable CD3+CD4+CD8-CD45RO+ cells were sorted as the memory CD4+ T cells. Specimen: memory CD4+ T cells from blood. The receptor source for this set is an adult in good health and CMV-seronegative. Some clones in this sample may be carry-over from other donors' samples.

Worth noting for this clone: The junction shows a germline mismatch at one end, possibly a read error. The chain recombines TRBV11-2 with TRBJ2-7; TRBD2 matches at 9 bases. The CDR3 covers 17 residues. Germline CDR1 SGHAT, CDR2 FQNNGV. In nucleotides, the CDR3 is TGTGCCAGCAGCGTAGATGGAGCGGGAGGACCTCCCTACGAGCAGTACTTC. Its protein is CASSVDGAGGPPYEQYF.

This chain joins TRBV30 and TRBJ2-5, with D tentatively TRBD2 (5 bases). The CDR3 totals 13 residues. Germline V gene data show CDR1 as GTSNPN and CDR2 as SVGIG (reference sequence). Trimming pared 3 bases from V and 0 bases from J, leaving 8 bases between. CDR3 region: CAWSGGYQETQYF. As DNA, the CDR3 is TGTGCCTGGAGCGGCGGGTACCAAGAGACCCAGTACTTC.

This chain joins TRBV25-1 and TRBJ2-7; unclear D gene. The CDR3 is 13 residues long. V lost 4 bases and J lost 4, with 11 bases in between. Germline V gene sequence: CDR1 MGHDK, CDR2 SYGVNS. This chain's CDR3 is CASSGRQIYEQYF. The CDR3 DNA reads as TGTGCCAGCAGTGGTCGGCAGATTTACGAGCAGTACTTC.

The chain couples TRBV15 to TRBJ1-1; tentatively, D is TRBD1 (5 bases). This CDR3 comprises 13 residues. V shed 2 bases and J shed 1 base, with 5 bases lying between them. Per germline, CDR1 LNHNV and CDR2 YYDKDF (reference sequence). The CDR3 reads CATSRRGNTEAFF. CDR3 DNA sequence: TGTGCCACCAGCAGAAGGGGGAACACTGAAGCTTTCTTT.

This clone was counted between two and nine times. DNA of the CDR3: TGTGCCAGCAGCGTAGAGGTCGGTGAGCAGTTCTTC. Encoded protein: CASSVEVGEQFF. The chain recombines TRBV9 with TRBJ2-1; D is unclear. Germline V gene lookup returns CDR1 SGDLS and CDR2 YYNGEE. The length of the CDR3 is 12 residues. Trimming stripped 0 bases from V and 9 bases from J, with 7 bases between.

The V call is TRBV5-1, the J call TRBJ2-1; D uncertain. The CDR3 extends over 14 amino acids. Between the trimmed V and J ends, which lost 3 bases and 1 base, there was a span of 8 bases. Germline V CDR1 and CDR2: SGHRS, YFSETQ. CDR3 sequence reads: CASSWIGSYNEQFF. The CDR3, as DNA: TGCGCCAGCAGCTGGATAGGGTCCTACAATGAGCAGTTCTTC.

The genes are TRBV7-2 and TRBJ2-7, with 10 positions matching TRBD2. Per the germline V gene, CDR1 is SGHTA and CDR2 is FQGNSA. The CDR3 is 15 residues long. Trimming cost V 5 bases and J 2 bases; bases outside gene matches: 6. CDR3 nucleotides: TGTGCCAGCAGCCCCCGGACTAGCGGCCCCTACGAGCAGTACTTC. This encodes CASSPRTSGPYEQYF.

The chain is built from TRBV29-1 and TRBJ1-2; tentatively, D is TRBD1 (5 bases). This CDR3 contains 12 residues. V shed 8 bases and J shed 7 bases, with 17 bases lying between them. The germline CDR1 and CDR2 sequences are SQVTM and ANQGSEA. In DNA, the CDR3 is TGCAGCTCCCTCCCCCTCGGGGGTGGCTACACCTTC. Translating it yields CSSLPLGGGYTF.

CDR3 nucleotides: TGTGCCAGCAGCCCTCGCCCATCCACCGGCTATGGCTACACCTTC. This gives the protein CASSPRPSTGYGYTF. The V and J genes are TRBV9 and TRBJ1-2, with D uncertain. The V end lost 4 bases, the J end lost 4 bases, and 17 bases lay between the germline ends. The CDR3 has 15 amino acids. Germline values: CDR1 SGDLS, CDR2 YYNGEE.

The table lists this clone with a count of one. CDR3 nucleotides: TGTGCCAGCTCACCCCCGGGGTTAGCGAGCGATGAGCAGTTCTTC. Translating it yields CASSPPGLASDEQFF. V is TRBV18 and J is TRBJ2-1; TRBD2 is a possible D gene (5 bases). This CDR3 comprises 15 residues. Per the germline V gene, CDR1 is KGHSH and CDR2 is LQKENI. With 3 bases removed from V and 8 bases from J, the gap between germline ends came to 17 bases. Full variable domain (outside the CDR3, taken from reference TRBV18 and TRBJ2-1): NAGVMQNPRHLVRRRGQEARLRCSPMKGHSHVYWYRQLPEEGLKFMVYLQKENIIDESGMPKERFSAEFPKEGPSILRIQQVVRGDSAAYFCASSPPGLASDEQFFGPGTRLTVL.

The CDR3 bases are TGTGCTAGTGGTTTTGGGGGCGACAGGGGGCGCGGAGGCTACACCTTC. Amino acid sequence: CASGFGGDRGRGGYTF. V usage is TRBV12-5 and J usage is TRBJ1-2, with 10 bases identical to TRBD1. Trimming cost V 3 bases and J 8 bases; bases outside gene matches: 12. This CDR3 contains 16 residues. Germline V gene data show CDR1 as LGHNT and CDR2 as FRNRAP.

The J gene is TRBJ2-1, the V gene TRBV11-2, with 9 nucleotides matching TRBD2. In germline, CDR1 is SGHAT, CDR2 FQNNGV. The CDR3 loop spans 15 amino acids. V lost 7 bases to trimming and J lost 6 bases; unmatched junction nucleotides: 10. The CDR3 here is CASTQSGRRGNEQFF. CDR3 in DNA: TGTGCCAGCACACAAAGCGGGAGGAGGGGCAATGAGCAGTTCTTC.

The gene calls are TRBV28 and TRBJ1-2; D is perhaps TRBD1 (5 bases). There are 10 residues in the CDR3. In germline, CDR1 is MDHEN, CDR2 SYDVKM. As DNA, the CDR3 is TGTGCTACCCGGGACGGTGGCTACACCTTC. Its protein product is CATRDGGYTF.

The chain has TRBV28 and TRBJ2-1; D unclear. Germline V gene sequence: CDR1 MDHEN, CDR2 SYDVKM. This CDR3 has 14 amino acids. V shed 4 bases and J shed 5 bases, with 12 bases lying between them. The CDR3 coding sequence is TGTGCCAGCAGTTCGCCTGCCCTAGACAATGAGCAGTTCTTC. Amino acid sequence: CASSSPALDNEQFF.

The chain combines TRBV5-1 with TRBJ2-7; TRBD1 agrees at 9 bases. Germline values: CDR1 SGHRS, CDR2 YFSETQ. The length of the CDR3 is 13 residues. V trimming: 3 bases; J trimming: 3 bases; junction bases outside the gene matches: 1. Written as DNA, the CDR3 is TGCGCCAGCAGCTCGGACAGGGGCTACGAGCAGTACTTC. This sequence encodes CASSSDRGYEQYF.

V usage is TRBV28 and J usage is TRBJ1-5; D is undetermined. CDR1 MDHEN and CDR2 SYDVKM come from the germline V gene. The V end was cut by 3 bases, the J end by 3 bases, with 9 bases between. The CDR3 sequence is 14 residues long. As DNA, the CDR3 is TGTGCCAGCAGTTTGGGAGGGAACAATCAGCCCCAGCATTTT. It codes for CASSLGGNNQPQHF.

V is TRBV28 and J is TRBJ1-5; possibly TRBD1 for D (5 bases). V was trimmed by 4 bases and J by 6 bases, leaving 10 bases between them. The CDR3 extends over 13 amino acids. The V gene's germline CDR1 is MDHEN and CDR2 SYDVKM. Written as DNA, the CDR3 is TGTGCCAGCAGTTCCTCCGGGGGTCAGCCCCAGCATTTT. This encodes CASSSSGGQPQHF.

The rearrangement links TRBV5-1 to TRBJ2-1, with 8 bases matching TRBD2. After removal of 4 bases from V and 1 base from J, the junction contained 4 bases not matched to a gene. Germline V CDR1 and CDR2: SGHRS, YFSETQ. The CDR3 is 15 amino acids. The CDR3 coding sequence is TGCGCCAGCAGCAAGACTAGCGCATCCTACAATGAGCAGTTCTTC. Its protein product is CASSKTSASYNEQFF.

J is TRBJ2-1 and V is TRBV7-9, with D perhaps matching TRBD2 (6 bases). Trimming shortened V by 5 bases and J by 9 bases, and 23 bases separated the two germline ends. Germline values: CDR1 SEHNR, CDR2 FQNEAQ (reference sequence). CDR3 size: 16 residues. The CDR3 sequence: CASSHVPGLEAPEQFF. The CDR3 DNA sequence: TGTGCCAGCAGCCACGTACCGGGACTGGAGGCGCCTGAGCAGTTCTTC.

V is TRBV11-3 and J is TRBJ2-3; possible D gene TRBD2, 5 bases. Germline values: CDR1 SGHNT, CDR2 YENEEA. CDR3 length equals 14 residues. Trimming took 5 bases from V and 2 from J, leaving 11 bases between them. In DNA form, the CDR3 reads TGTGCCAGCAGCCTCGGAGGTGTCACAGATACGCAGTATTTT. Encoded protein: CASSLGGVTDTQYF. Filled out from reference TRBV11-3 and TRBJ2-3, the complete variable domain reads EAGVVQSPRYKIIEKKQPVAFWCNPISGHNTLYWYLQNLGQGPELLIRYENEEAVDDSQLPKDRFSAERLKGVDSTLKIQPAELGDSAVYLCASSLGGVTDTQYFGPGTRLTVL.

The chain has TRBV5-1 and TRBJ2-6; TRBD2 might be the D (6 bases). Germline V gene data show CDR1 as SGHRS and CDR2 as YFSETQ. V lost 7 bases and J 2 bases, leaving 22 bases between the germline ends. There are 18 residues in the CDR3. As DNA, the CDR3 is TGCGCCAGCCATGCCCCAGGAGGGACGTTGACTGGGGCCAACGTCCTGACTTTC. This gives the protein CASHAPGGTLTGANVLTF.

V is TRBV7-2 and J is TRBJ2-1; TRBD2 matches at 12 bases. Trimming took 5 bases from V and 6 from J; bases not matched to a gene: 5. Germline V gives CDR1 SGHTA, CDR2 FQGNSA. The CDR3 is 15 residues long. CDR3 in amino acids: CASSTLAGGINEQFF. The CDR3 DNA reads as TGTGCCAGCAGCACACTAGCGGGAGGAATCAATGAGCAGTTCTTC.

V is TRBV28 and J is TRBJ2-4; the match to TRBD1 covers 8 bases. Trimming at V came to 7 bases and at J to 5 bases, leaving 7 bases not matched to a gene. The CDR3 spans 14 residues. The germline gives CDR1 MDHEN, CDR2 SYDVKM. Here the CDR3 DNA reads TGTGCCAGCAACCAGGACAGGGCCCAAAACATTCAGTACTTC. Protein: CASNQDRAQNIQYF.

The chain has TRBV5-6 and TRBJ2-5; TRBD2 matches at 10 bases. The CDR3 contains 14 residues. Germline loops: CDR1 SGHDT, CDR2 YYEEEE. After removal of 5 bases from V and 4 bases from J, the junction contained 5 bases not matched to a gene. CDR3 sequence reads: CASSLAGARETQYF. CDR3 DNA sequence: TGTGCCAGCAGTCTAGCGGGGGCTCGAGAGACCCAGTACTTC.

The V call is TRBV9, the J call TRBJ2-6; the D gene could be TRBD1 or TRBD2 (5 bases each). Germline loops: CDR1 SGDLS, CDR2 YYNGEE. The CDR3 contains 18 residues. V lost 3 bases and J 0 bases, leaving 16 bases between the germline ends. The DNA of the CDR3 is TGTGCCAGCAGCGGGAGCCGGGACGCAAGCTCTGGGGCCAACGTCCTGACTTTC. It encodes CASSGSRDASSGANVLTF.

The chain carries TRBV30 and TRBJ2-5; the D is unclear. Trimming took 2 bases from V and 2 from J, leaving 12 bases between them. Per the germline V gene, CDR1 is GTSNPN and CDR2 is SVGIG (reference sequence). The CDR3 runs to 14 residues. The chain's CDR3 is CAWSPTSEQETQYF. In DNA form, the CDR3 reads TGTGCCTGGAGTCCTACTTCCGAACAAGAGACCCAGTACTTC.

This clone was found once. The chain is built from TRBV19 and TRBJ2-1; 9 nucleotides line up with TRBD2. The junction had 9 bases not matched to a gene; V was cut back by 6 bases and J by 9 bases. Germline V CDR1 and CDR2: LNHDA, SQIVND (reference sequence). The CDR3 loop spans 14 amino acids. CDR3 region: CASRPTSGSIEQFF. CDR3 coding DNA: TGTGCCAGTAGGCCGACTAGCGGAAGTATTGAGCAGTTCTTC.

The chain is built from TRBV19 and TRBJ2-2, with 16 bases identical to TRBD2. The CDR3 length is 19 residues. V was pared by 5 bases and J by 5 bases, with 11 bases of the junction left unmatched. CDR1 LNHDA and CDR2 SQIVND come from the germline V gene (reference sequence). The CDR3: CASSADLGLAGGITGELFF. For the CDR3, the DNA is TGTGCCAGTAGTGCCGACCTGGGACTAGCGGGGGGGATTACCGGGGAGCTGTTTTTT.

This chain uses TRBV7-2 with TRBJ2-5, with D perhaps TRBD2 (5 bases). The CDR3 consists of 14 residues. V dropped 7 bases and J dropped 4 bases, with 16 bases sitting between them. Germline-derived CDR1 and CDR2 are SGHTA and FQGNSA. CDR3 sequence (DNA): TGTGCCAGCAACCTTAGGCAAGGAGGAGAGACCCAGTACTTC. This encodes CASNLRQGGETQYF.